This T cell receptor beta chain was identified during a study of T-cell reconstitution after alpha-beta-depleted transplantation in children. Unique molecular identifiers featured in how the TCRbeta library was prepared. One entry per CDR3 protein, called by TCRdb with MiXCR from the PCR reads. The data hold about 540,000 distinct CDR3 sequences, with about a sixth observed a single time. This clonotype appeared a few times. The TCR originated in a human donor who donated a stem cell graft to a child with acute lymphoblastic leukemia. Sample: PBMCs from the stem cell graft donor, taken from the stem cell graft.

The CDR3 sequence is CASNRQGSAYEQYF. CDR3 coding DNA: TGTGCCAGCAATAGACAGGGTTCTGCCTACGAGCAGTACTTC. This chain joins TRBV12-3 or TRBV12-4 and TRBJ2-7; 7 bases agree with TRBD1. V lost 7 bases, J lost 2 bases, and 8 bases stayed unmatched. The CDR3 runs to 14 residues.